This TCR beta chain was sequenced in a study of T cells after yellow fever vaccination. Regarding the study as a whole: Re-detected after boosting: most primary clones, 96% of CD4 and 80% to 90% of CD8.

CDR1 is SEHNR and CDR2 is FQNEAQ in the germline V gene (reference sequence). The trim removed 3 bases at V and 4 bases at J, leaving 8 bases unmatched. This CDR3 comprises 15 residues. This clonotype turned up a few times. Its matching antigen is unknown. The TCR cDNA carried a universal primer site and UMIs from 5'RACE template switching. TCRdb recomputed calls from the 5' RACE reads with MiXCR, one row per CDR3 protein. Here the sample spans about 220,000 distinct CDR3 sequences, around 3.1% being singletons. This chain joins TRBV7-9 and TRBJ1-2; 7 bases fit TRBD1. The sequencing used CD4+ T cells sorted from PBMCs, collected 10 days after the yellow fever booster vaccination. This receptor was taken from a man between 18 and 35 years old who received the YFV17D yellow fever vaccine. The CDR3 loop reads CASSFGQAWAYGYTF. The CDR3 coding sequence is TGTGCCAGCAGCTTCGGACAGGCCTGGGCCTATGGCTACACCTTC.